A single sample is the source of the 2 T cell receptor beta chains below, sequenced in a study of blood T cell repertoires in COVID-19. Assay used: immunoSEQ multiplex PCR; TCRdb lists only in-frame clones, some missing. The data show about 340,000 clones, 87% seen once. Sequences were obtained from peripheral blood. The source is a woman aged 50 to 65 with COVID-19, enrolled during active disease.

Only a few counts were recorded for this clone. This chain uses TRBV21-1 with TRBJ1-6; the table's D call TRBD1 went unverified against the DNA. TRBV21-1 is labeled a pseudogene. The CDR3 is 13 residues long. The CDR3 bases are TGTGCCAGCAGCCGACAGGGTAATTCACCCCTCCACTTT. Its translation is CASSRQGNSPLHF.

The chain joins TRBV19 to TRBJ2-7; 14 nucleotides agree with TRBD2. The CDR3 runs to 17 residues. In germline, CDR1 is LNHDA, CDR2 SQIVND (reference sequence). The ends lost 6 bases at V and 6 bases at J; junction bases unmatched: 13. The CDR3 DNA follows: TGTGCCAGTAGCGGTCGGGGACTAGCGGGAGATCGATTCGAGCAGTACTTC. It codes for CASSGRGLAGDRFEQYF. Full variable domain (rest looked up from reference TRBV19 and TRBJ2-7): DGGITQSPKYLFRKEGQNVTLSCEQNLNHDAMYWYRQDPGQGLRLIYYSQIVNDFQKGDIAEGYSVSREKKESFPLTVTSAQKNPTAFYLCASSGRGLAGDRFEQYFGPGTRLTVT.